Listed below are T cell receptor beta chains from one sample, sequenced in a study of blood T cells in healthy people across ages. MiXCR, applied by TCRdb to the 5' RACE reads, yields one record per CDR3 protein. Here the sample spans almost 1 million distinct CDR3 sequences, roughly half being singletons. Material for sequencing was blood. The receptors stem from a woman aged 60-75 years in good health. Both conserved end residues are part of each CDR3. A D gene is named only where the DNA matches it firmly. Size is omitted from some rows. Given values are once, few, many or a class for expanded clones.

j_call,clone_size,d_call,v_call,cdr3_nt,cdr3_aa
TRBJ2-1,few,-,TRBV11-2,TGTGCCAGCAGCCTGGGGCAGCGGACCTACAATGAGCAGTTCTTC,CASSLGQRTYNEQFF
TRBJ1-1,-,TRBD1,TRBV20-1,TGCAGTGCCCCAAAGGGGACAGGGGGCGGCACTGAAGCTTTCTTT,CSAPKGTGGGTEAFF
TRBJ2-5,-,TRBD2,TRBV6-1,TGTGCCAGCAGCCCGACTAGCGTAGAGACCCAGTACTTC,CASSPTSVETQYF
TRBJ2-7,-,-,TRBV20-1,TGCAGGGCTGGGGGGCGCACCTACGAGCAGTACTTC,CRAGGRTYEQYF
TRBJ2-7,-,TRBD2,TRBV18,TGTGCCAGCTCACCGTATACTAGCGGGAGTAGGAGCGAGCAGTACTTC,CASSPYTSGSRSEQYF
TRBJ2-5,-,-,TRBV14,TGTGCCAGCAGCCAGGGAAAGACCCAGTACTTC,CASSQGKTQYF
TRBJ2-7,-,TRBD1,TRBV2,TGTGCCAGCAGGAGGGGACAGGCAAACTACGAGCAGTACTTC,CASRRGQANYEQYF
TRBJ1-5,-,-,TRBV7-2,TGTGCCAGCAGCGTACAGGGTATCGGTAGCAATCAGCCCCAGCATTTT,CASSVQGIGSNQPQHF
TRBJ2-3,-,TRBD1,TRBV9,TGTGCCAGCAGCGCAAGAGCCAGGGGGAACGCAGATACGCAGTATTTT,CASSARARGNADTQYF
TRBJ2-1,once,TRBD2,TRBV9,TGTGCCACCTCAAAACTAGCGGGCTCCTACAATGAGCAGTTCTTC,CATSKLAGSYNEQFF
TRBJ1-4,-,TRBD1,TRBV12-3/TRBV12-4,TGTGCCAGCAGACAGACAGGGGCTAATGAAAAACTGTTTTTT,CASRQTGANEKLFF
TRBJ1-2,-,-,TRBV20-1,TGCAGTGCTAAAGACAGGTTGGCTAACTATGGCTACACCTTC,CSAKDRLANYGYTF